This T cell receptor beta chain was sequenced during a study of T-cell memory formation after mild COVID-19. Across the whole study: There were largely donor-specific TCR clusters.

CDR3 size: 16 residues. Unmatched junction bases numbered 13, after V lost 5 bases and J lost 4 bases. Germline V gene lookup returns CDR1 SGHVS and CDR2 FQNEAQ. With constant-segment primers, 5'RACE yielded cDNA libraries of TCR alpha and TCR beta that carried sample barcodes and UMIs. TCRdb processed the 5' RACE reads anew with MiXCR; each CDR3 protein has one entry. Altogether under 300,000 distinct CDR3 sequences are present, approximately 9% being singletons, with the ten largest covering 20% to 25%. The source of this sequence is a man aged 18 to 29 who had mild COVID-19 (a few samples of this study predate the infection). Cell type and time point are not known. Sequences were obtained from PBMCs or a T cell subset sorted from them (not recorded which). The chain links TRBV7-8 to TRBJ2-5, with 7 bases aligning to TRBD1. This chain's CDR3 is CASSPTTGFGIETQYF. CDR3 sequence (DNA): TGTGCCAGCAGCCCCACGACAGGGTTCGGAATAGAGACCCAGTACTTC.